One and the same sample provided the 13 T cell receptor beta chains below, sequenced in a study of blood T cell repertoires in COVID-19. Clones were sequenced by immunoSEQ multiplex PCR, and TCRdb holds only the in-frame ones, with some missing. Of approximately 170,000 clones listed, about four fifths were seen once; the top ten hold 9.5% to 13%. The source material was peripheral blood. These receptors all come from a man in his 70s with active or convalescent COVID-19.

J is TRBJ2-5 and V is TRBV27; D possibly corresponds to TRBD1 (5 bases). This CDR3 has 14 residues. V was pared by 4 bases and J by 5 bases, with 14 bases between. Germline CDR1 reads MNHEY; CDR2 reads SMNVEV (reference sequence). CDR3 bases: TGTGCCAGCAGTTATAGGGGATTCTCGGAGACCCAGTACTTC. The encoded protein is CASSYRGFSETQYF.

This chain links TRBV9 with TRBJ2-1, with D maybe TRBD1 (6 bases). V was cut by 2 bases and J by 6 bases, with 18 bases left in between. This CDR3 has 16 amino acids. CDR1 is SGDLS, CDR2 YYNGEE, per germline. This chain's CDR3 is CASSVSGAPLVNEQFF. The CDR3 DNA reads as TGTGCCAGCAGCGTCTCAGGGGCCCCTCTCGTCAATGAGCAGTTCTTC.

This clone came up many times. CDR3 in amino acids: CASSLRLAASSYEQYF. The DNA for the CDR3 is TGTGCCAGCAGCCTACGACTAGCGGCTAGCTCCTACGAGCAGTACTTC. The V call is TRBV9, the J call TRBJ2-7; 9 positions match TRBD2. CDR1 SGDLS and CDR2 YYNGEE come from the germline V gene. This CDR3 is built from 16 residues. The V gene end was trimmed by 4 bases and the J gene end by 0 bases; junction bases not matched to a gene: 8.

The rearrangement links TRBV12-5 to TRBJ1-1; 9 bases fit TRBD1. Germline-derived CDR1 and CDR2 are LGHNT and FRNRAP. V trimming: 1 base; J trimming: 3 bases; junction bases outside the gene matches: 6. The CDR3 covers 16 residues. The CDR3 DNA reads TGTGCTAGTGGTTTGGACACAGGGGGCCGTGACACTGAAGCTTTCTTT. It specifies CASGLDTGGRDTEAFF.

The J gene is TRBJ2-4, the V gene TRBV28, with D perhaps TRBD1 (7 bases). Trimming left V 7 bases short and J 1 base short, with 17 bases between. CDR3 length: 16 residues. In germline, CDR1 is MDHEN, CDR2 SYDVKM. In nucleotides, the CDR3 is TGTGCCAGCACCGTCAGGGGGGTGGGGGCCAAAAACATTCAGTACTTC. Its protein is CASTVRGVGAKNIQYF.

The V call is TRBV2, the J call TRBJ1-3, with a tentative D call TRBD1 (5 bases). The V gene's germline CDR1 is SNHLY and CDR2 FYNNEI. The CDR3 extends over 15 amino acids. Trimming took 4 bases from V and 3 from J, leaving 13 bases between them. The CDR3 region is CASSGGTARGNTIYF. DNA for the CDR3: TGTGCCAGCAGTGGCGGGACTGCCCGTGGAAACACCATATATTTT.

The chain joins TRBV2 to TRBJ2-4; 7 positions agree with TRBD1. Germline V gene data show CDR1 as SNHLY and CDR2 as FYNNEI. The CDR3 covers 14 residues. Trimming cost V 3 bases and J 5 bases; bases outside gene matches: 4. Written as DNA, the CDR3 is TGTGCCAGCAGTGATGGGACAGTCCAAAACATTCAGTACTTC. It codes for CASSDGTVQNIQYF.

This sequence joins TRBV7-2 and TRBJ2-7; 13 nucleotides line up with TRBD2. J gave up 2 bases and V 5 bases, and 3 bases lay outside the gene matches. In germline, CDR1 is SGHTA, CDR2 FQGNSA. This CDR3 contains 15 residues. The DNA of the CDR3 is TGTGCCAGCAGCCGGGGACTAGCGGGGACCTACGAGCAGTACTTC. Its protein is CASSRGLAGTYEQYF.

The V call is TRBV3-1 (or the pseudogene TRBV3-2), the J call TRBJ1-2, with D possibly TRBD1 on 6 matching bases. The germline CDR1 and CDR2 sequences are LGHDT and YNNKEL (reference sequence). V was trimmed by 0 bases and J by 11 bases, leaving 13 bases between them. There are 13 residues in the CDR3. CDR3 residues: CASSQDWGHLYTF. As DNA, the CDR3 is TGTGCCAGCAGCCAAGATTGGGGACATCTATACACCTTC.

The rearrangement joins TRBV7-9 to TRBJ2-1; 13 bases align to TRBD2. The CDR3 loop spans 13 amino acids. In germline, CDR1 is SEHNR, CDR2 FQNEAQ (reference sequence). After removal of 5 bases from V and 9 bases from J, the junction contained 1 base not matched to a gene. CDR3 sequence (DNA): TGTGCCAGCAGCCGGACTAGCGGGAGTGAGCAGTTCTTC. This codes for CASSRTSGSEQFF.

This sequence joins TRBV9 and TRBJ2-2, with 12 bases aligning to TRBD1. Germline values: CDR1 SGDLS, CDR2 YYNGEE. J was trimmed by 8 bases and V by 7 bases; bases with no gene match: 9. The CDR3 is 15 residues long. The CDR3 DNA follows: TGTGCCAGCCACCCGGGACAGGGGGCTTCAGGGGAGCTGTTTTTT. Residues: CASHPGQGASGELFF.

This rearrangement joins TRBV29-1 to TRBJ1-5; tentatively, D is TRBD1 (5 bases). V was clipped by 6 bases and J by 9 bases, with 15 bases between them. The germline gives CDR1 SQVTM, CDR2 ANQGSEA. There are 12 residues in the CDR3. The chain's CDR3 is CSVWDPGGPQHF. CDR3 coding DNA: TGCAGCGTGTGGGACCCCGGGGGGCCCCAGCATTTT.

The chain links TRBV27 to TRBJ2-7, with 10 bases identical to TRBD1. V trimming: 3 bases; J trimming: 2 bases; junction bases outside the gene matches: 7. CDR1 is MNHEY, CDR2 SMNVEV, per germline (reference sequence). The CDR3 is 16 residues long. CDR3: CASSFHGTGEAYEQYF. As DNA, the CDR3 is TGTGCCAGCAGTTTCCATGGGACAGGGGAAGCCTACGAGCAGTACTTC.